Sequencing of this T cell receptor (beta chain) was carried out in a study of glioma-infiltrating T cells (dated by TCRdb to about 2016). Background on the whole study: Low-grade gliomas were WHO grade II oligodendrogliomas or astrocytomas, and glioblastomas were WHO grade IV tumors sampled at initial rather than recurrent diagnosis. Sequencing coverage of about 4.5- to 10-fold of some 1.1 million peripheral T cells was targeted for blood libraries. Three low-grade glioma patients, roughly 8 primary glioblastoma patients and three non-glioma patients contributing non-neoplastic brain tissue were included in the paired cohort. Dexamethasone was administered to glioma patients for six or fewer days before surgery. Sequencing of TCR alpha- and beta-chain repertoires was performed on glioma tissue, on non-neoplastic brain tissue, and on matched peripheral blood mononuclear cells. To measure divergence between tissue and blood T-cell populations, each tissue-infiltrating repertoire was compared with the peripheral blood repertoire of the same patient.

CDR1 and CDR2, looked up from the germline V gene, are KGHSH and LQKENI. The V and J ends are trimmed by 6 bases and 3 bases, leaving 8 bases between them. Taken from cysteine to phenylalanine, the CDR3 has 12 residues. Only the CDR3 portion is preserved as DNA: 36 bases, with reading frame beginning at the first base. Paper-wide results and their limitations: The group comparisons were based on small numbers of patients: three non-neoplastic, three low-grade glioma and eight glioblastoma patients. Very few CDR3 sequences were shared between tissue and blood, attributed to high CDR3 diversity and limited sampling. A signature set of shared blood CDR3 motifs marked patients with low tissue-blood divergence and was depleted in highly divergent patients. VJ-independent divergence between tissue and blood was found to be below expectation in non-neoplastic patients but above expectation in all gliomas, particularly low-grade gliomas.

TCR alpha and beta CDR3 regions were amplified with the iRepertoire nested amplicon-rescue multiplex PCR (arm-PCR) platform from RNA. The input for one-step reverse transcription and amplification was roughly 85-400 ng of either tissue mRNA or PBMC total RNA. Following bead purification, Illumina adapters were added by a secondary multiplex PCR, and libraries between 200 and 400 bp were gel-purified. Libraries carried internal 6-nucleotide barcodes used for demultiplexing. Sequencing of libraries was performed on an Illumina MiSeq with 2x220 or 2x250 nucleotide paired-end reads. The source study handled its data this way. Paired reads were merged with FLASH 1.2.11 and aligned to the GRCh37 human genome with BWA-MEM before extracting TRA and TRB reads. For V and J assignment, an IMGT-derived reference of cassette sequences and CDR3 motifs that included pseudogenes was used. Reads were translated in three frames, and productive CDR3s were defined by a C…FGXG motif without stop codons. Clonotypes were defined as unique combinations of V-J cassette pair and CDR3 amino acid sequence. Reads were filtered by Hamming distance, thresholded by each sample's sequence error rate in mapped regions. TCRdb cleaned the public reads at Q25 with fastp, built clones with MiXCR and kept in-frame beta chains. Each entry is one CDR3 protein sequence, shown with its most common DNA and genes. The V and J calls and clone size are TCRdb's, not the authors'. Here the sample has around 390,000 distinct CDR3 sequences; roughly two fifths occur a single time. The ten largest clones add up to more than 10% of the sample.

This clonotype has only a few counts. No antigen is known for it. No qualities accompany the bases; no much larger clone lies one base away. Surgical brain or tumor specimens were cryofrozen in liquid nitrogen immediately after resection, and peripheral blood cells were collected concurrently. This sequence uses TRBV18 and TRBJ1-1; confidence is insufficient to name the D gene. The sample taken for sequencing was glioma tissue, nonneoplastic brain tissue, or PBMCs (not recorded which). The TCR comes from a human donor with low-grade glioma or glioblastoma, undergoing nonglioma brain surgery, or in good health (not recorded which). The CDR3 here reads CASSSWDTEAFF. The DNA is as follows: TGTGCCAGCTCGTCGTGGGACACTGAAGCTTTCTTT. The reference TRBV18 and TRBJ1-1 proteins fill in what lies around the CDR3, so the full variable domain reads NAGVMQNPRHLVRRRGQEARLRCSPMKGHSHVYWYRQLPEEGLKFMVYLQKENIIDESGMPKERFSAEFPKEGPSILRIQQVVRGDSAAYFCASSSWDTEAFFGQGTRLTVV.